The 21 T cell receptor beta chains given below trace back to one sample, sequenced in a study of shared clonotypes between healthy human individuals. Here immunoSEQ multiplex PCR was the method, and the copy in TCRdb shows in-frame clones only, minus some. The table includes approximately 100,000 clones, 68% detected once. Sequencing was carried out using memory CD8+ T cells sorted from blood. Documented subset: CD45RO+ cells pooled with CCR7-negative TemRA cells. These receptors were collected from a woman in her twenties or thirties in good health.

Details on this clone: Other DNA variants within this sample encode the same CDR3. This chain links TRBV2 with TRBJ2-5; possibly TRBD2 for D (6 bases). The CDR3 is 11 residues long. The V end was cut by 7 bases, the J end by 5 bases, with 8 bases between. Germline CDR1 and CDR2: SNHLY and FYNNEI. This CDR3 is CASTGEETQYF. CDR3 nucleotides: TGTGCCAGCACGGGGGAGGAGACCCAGTACTTC.

This clone was seen only once. The chain uses TRBV7-9 and TRBJ2-5, with 7 bases that match TRBD1. Germline CDR1 is SEHNR and CDR2 is FQNEAQ (reference sequence). Germline trimming cut 5 bases from V and 11 bases from J; bases unmatched to any gene: 14. This CDR3 contains 14 residues. The CDR3 sequence is CASSARAGGGEQYF. The CDR3 DNA reads as TGTGCCAGCAGCGCACGTGCAGGGGGTGGAGAGCAGTACTTC.

The V and J genes are TRBV5-4 and TRBJ2-1; a weak D match, TRBD2 (6 bases). The CDR3 is 15 amino acids. Germline assignment: CDR1 SGHNT and CDR2 YYREEE (reference sequence). V was pared by 4 bases and J by 0 bases, with 11 bases between. The DNA of the CDR3 is TGTGCCAGCAGCCCGGAGCGGGCCTCCTACAATGAGCAGTTCTTC. It codes for CASSPERASYNEQFF.

Here the CDR3 DNA reads TGTGCCACCAGCAGAGATCCGGAGGCATTAGGGGGCACTGAAGCTTTCTTT. It codes for CATSRDPEALGGTEAFF. The chain is built from TRBV15 and TRBJ1-1; the D gene is possibly TRBD1 (6 bases). The ends were cut back, 0 bases at V and 4 bases at J, with 18 bases in the middle. Germline CDR1 is LNHNV and CDR2 is YYDKDF (reference sequence). The CDR3 has 17 residues.

The chain employs TRBV5-6 and TRBJ2-2; D is uncertain. V was clipped by 4 bases and J by 4 bases, with 8 bases between them. This CDR3 contains 13 residues. Per the germline V gene, CDR1 is SGHDT and CDR2 is YYEEEE. The CDR3 reads CASSPFLTGELFF. In nucleotides, the CDR3 is TGTGCCAGCAGCCCTTTTCTCACCGGGGAGCTGTTTTTT.

This clone was counted at least ten times. The chain links TRBV7-8 to TRBJ1-1; D is ambiguous. Germline CDR1 SGHVS, CDR2 FQNEAQ. The CDR3 loop spans 15 amino acids. Trimming took 0 bases from V and 1 from J, leaving 9 bases between them. The CDR3 region has the DNA TGTGCCAGCAGCTTAGCGATGGTTGCGAACACTGAAGCTTTCTTT. Translated, it gives CASSLAMVANTEAFF.

The chain recombines TRBV11-2 with TRBJ1-2; D uncertain. The V gene lost 5 bases and the J gene lost 6 bases, with 13 bases spanning the gap. The germline V gene encodes CDR1 SGHAT and CDR2 FQNNGV. The CDR3 spans 13 residues. CDR3 loop: CASSRLSRNGYTF. The CDR3 DNA sequence: TGTGCCAGCAGCCGTTTGTCCAGAAATGGCTACACCTTC.

V is TRBV28 and J is TRBJ1-4; D uncertain. The CDR3 loop spans 16 amino acids. Per the germline V gene, CDR1 is MDHEN and CDR2 is SYDVKM. Between the trimmed V and J ends, which lost 6 bases and 0 bases, there was a span of 14 bases. The CDR3 is CASSTVGLATNEKLFF. CDR3 bases: TGTGCCAGCAGCACAGTCGGACTCGCAACTAATGAAAAACTGTTTTTT. Looking up the rest from reference TRBV28 and TRBJ1-4 gives the full variable domain: DVKVTQSSRYLVKRTGEKVFLECVQDMDHENMFWYRQDPGLGLRLIYFSYDVKMKEKGDIPEGYSVSREKKERFSLILESASTNQTSMYLCASSTVGLATNEKLFFGSGTQLSVL.

This chain uses TRBV2 with TRBJ1-2; TRBD1 might be the D (5 bases). The CDR3 totals 12 residues. V shed 6 bases and J shed 4 bases, with 9 bases lying between them. Germline V CDR1 and CDR2: SNHLY, FYNNEI. In DNA, the CDR3 is TGTGCCAGCAGAAAAGACAGCTATGGCTACACCTTC. As protein: CASRKDSYGYTF.

J is TRBJ1-5 and V is TRBV11-2; D gene unclear. V lost 2 bases and J lost 6, with 8 bases in between. Germline V gene data show CDR1 as SGHAT and CDR2 as FQNNGV. The CDR3 has 13 amino acids. The CDR3 here is CASSLFVGQPQHF. The DNA for the CDR3 is TGTGCCAGCAGCTTATTTGTGGGTCAGCCCCAGCATTTT.

This clone was seen a handful of times. The gene calls are TRBV10-3 and TRBJ2-7, with D possibly being TRBD2 (6 bases). This CDR3 contains 14 residues. From germline, CDR1 is ENHRY and CDR2 SYGVKD. Trimming removed 0 bases from V and 2 bases from J, with 8 bases in between. CDR3 nucleotides: TGTGCCATCAGTGAGTCGTCGGGGGCCTACGAGCAGTACTTC. It specifies CAISESSGAYEQYF.

J is TRBJ2-2 and V is TRBV6-4; 8 bases align to TRBD2. Germline-derived CDR1 and CDR2 are MRHNA and SNTAGT. The CDR3 spans 16 residues. V was clipped by 0 bases and J by 6 bases; unmatched bases: 6. Here the CDR3 reads CASSDSQREFAGELFF. DNA for the CDR3: TGTGCCAGCAGTGACTCCCAGCGGGAGTTCGCCGGGGAGCTGTTTTTT.

CDR3 DNA: TGTGCCAGCGGGGACAGGGGGAACTATGGCTACACCTTC. Protein: CASGDRGNYGYTF. The chain links TRBV6-6 to TRBJ1-2; the match to TRBD1 covers 11 bases. The V gene's germline CDR1 is MNHNY and CDR2 SVGAGI (reference sequence). CDR3 length equals 13 residues. V lost 8 bases and J lost 2; bases outside the gene matches: 1.

The CDR3 region is CASSNSDVQGIYGYTF. The CDR3 DNA follows: TGTGCCAGTAGTAACTCTGACGTACAGGGGATTTATGGCTACACCTTC. The V gene is TRBV19, the J gene TRBJ1-2; 7 bases agree with TRBD1. The germline CDR1 and CDR2 sequences are LNHDA and SQIVND (reference sequence). V shed 4 bases, J shed 5 bases, and the junction held 13 bases outside the gene matches. This CDR3 comprises 16 residues.

This clone was seen many times. The chain couples TRBV27 to TRBJ2-5, with 7 bases matching TRBD1. The J call could be wrong; TRBJ2-7 is a better fit for the DNA end. Germline CDR1 reads MNHEY; CDR2 reads SMNVEV (reference sequence). This CDR3 has 14 residues. The DNA for the CDR3 is TGTGCCAGCAGTTTAACCGGGACAGCCTACGAGCAGTACTTC. This gives the protein CASSLTGTAYEQYF.

The rearrangement uses TRBV7-6 and TRBJ2-1; 8 positions match TRBD1. With 0 bases clipped from V and 3 bases from J, the junction kept 4 bases outside the gene matches. The CDR3 totals 16 residues. CDR1 and CDR2 from the germline V gene are SGHVS and FNYEAQ. Here the CDR3 reads CASSLAPGGFYNEQFF. In DNA, the CDR3 is TGTGCCAGCAGCTTAGCTCCAGGGGGCTTCTACAATGAGCAGTTCTTC.

This clone showed up just once. The chain joins TRBV2 to TRBJ2-7; the D is unclear. In germline, CDR1 is SNHLY, CDR2 FYNNEI. V was cut by 4 bases and J by 3 bases, with 13 bases left in between. The CDR3 sequence is 14 residues long. CDR3 nucleotide sequence: TGTGCCAGCAGTGTTCTCCGGGTTTTCTACGAGCAGTACTTC. Translated, it gives CASSVLRVFYEQYF.

The rearrangement uses TRBV4-1 and TRBJ2-7; possible D gene TRBD2, 6 bases. Germline CDR1 is MGHRA and CDR2 is YSYEKL. V lost 2 bases and J lost 3, with 14 bases in between. The CDR3 spans 15 residues. The DNA of the CDR3 is TGCGCCAGCAGCCAAAAGGTCGGAGCGGGCTACGAGCAGTACTTC. This gives the protein CASSQKVGAGYEQYF.

The chain joins TRBV2 to TRBJ1-2; D remains ambiguous. This CDR3 is built from 11 residues. Germline values: CDR1 SNHLY, CDR2 FYNNEI. V was clipped by 9 bases and J by 7 bases, with 12 bases between them. DNA of the CDR3: TGTGCCAGTCCTCGGGAAATTGGCTACACCTTC. Translated, it gives CASPREIGYTF. Together with reference TRBV2 and TRBJ1-2, the CDR3 gives the full variable domain: EPEVTQTPSHQVTQMGQEVILRCVPISNHLYFYWYRQILGQKVEFLVSFYNNEISEKSEIFDDQFSVERPDGSNFTLKIRSTKLEDSAMYFCASPREIGYTFGSGTRLTVV.

V is TRBV19 and J is TRBJ2-3; 10 bases fit TRBD2. With V trimmed by 3 bases and J by 1 base, 16 bases remained unmatched. The CDR3 is made up of 20 amino acids. Germline V gene sequence: CDR1 LNHDA, CDR2 SQIVND (reference sequence). This CDR3 is CASSMLASGRRKGGTDTQYF. In nucleotides, the CDR3 is TGTGCCAGTAGTATGTTGGCTAGCGGGAGAAGGAAGGGAGGCACAGATACGCAGTATTTT.

This clone turned up a few times. A junction end diverges from the germline sequence, so it may reflect a read error. The same CDR3 can be traced to other DNA sequences in this sample. V is TRBV7-9 and J is TRBJ2-7, with 7 positions matching TRBD2. The CDR3 has 12 residues. Germline-derived CDR1 and CDR2 are SEHNR and FQNEAQ (reference sequence). CDR3 sequence reads: CASSLAVNEQYF. CDR3 in DNA: TGTGCCAGCAGCCTAGCGGTCAACGAGCAGTACTTC.